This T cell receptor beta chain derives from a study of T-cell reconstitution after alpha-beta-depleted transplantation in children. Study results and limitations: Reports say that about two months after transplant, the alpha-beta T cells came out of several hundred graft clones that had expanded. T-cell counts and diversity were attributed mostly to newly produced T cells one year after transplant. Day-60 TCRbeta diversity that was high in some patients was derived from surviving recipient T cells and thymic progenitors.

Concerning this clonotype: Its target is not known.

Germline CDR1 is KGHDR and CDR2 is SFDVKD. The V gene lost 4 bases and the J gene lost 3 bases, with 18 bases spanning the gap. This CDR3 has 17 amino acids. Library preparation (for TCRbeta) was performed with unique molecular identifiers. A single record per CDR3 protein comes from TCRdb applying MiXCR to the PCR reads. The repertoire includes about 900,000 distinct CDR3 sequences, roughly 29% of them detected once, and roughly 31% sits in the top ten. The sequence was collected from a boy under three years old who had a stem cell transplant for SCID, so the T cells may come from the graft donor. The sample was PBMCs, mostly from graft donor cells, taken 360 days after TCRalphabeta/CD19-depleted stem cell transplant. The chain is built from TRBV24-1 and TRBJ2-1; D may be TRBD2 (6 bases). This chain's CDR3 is CATSEGWGVLDYNEQFF. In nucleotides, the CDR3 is TGTGCCACCAGTGAGGGGTGGGGGGTCCTAGACTACAATGAGCAGTTCTTC.